This T cell receptor beta chain was identified during a study of neoadjuvant nivolumab and ipilimumab in lung cancer. Details on this clone: Its antigen is currently unknown.

The germline CDR1 and CDR2 sequences are SGHRS and YFSETQ. CDR3 size: 15 residues. Trimming removed 0 bases at V and 4 bases at J, with 12 bases between. Assay: immunoSEQ multiplex PCR; the TCRdb copy retains only in-frame clones and omits some. Here the sample spans approximately 17,000 clones, more than 65% being singletons. Whole-study findings and limits: Only two of four nivolumab-treated tumors gained richness and clonality by surgery. Pretherapy blood TCR richness correlated positively with resected tumor richness.

This TCR came from an adult with non-small cell lung cancer. Here the sequenced sample was tumor tissue, taken after neoadjuvant nivolumab, alone or with ipilimumab, at or shortly before surgery. V gene TRBV5-1 combines with J gene TRBJ2-3; possible D gene TRBD2, 5 bases. The CDR3 nucleotides are TGCGCCAGCAGCTTGGGAGGGCGGGTTCCAGATACGCAGTATTTT. Its translation is CASSLGGRVPDTQYF.